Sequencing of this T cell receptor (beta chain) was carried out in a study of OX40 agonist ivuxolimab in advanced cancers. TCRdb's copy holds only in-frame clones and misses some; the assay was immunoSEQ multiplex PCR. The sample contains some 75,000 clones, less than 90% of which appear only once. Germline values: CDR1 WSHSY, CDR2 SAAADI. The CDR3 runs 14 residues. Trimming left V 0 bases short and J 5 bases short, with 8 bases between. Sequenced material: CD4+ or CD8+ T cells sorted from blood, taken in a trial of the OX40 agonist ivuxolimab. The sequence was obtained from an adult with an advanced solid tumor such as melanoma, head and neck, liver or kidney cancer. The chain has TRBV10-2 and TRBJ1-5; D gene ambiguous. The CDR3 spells CASSESHLDQPQHF. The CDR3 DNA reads TGCGCCAGCAGTGAGTCCCACTTAGATCAGCCCCAGCATTTT.